A single sample gave rise to the 17 T cell receptor beta chains below, sequenced in a study of T cell clonality in common variable immunodeficiency. Antigens of these TCRs are unknown. The protocol was immunoSEQ multiplex PCR, while the TCRdb copy is restricted to in-frame clones and leaves out a portion. This sample shows fewer than 8,000 clones and no singletons; approximately 20% rests with the ten largest. The study, taken as a whole, reports: In common variable immunodeficiency, TCR beta chains reportedly carried fewer deletions and N-nucleotide insertions.

The sequenced material came from peripheral blood mononuclear cells. The receptors derive from a human donor with common variable immunodeficiency.

This clone was picked up many times. The read ends 3 residues early relative to the CDR3; the germline J gene fills the gap. The gene calls are TRBV7-2 and TRBJ1-2, with 9 bases lining up with TRBD1. This CDR3 is built from 13 residues. Germline CDR1 and CDR2: SGHTA and FQGNSA. CDR3 bases read: TGTGCCAGCAGCTGGGGACAGGGAGGCGGC. Its translation: CASSWGQGGG. The CDR3 as a whole reads CASSWGQGGGYTF.

The table lists this clone with many counts. The CDR3 end is not reached by the read, which stops 3 residues before it; the germline J gene fills it in. This chain uses TRBV5-4 with TRBJ2-3; 14 bases fit TRBD2. This CDR3 has 16 residues. The germline CDR1 and CDR2 sequences are SGHNT and YYREEE (reference sequence). Partial CDR3 DNA: TGTGCCAGCAGCTGGGGACTAGCGGGAGCCGCTTCAACG. Its translation: CASSWGLAGAAST. The entire CDR3 is CASSWGLAGAASTQYF.

A note on this clone: The read terminates 3 residues before the CDR3 end, so the remaining end is supplied by the germline J gene. V and J are TRBV6-1 and TRBJ1-2; possibly TRBD1 for D (5 bases). The CDR3 consists of 15 residues. V lost 2 bases, J lost 4 bases, and 14 bases lay in between. Per the germline V gene, CDR1 is MNHNS and CDR2 is SASEGT. The sequenced part of the CDR3 DNA is TGTGCCAGCAGTGAACAGGGAGGCCTTGGCTATGGC. Its protein is CASSEQGGLGYG. In full, the CDR3 is CASSEQGGLGYGYTF.

CDR3: CASSMLGHRTDTQYF. Incomplete CDR3 DNA: TGTGCCAGTAGTATGTTGGGGCACCGCACAGATACG. J is TRBJ2-3 and V is TRBV19, with D maybe TRBD1 (5 bases). The read terminates 3 residues ahead of where the CDR3 ends, so the germline J gene completes it. V lost 3 bases, J lost 1 base, and 11 bases lay in between. The germline CDR1 and CDR2 sequences are LNHDA and SQIVND (reference sequence). The length of the CDR3 is 15 residues.

This clone occurred a few times. Read data end 3 residues before the CDR3 end; the end is taken from the germline J gene. The chain has TRBV30 and TRBJ2-7; tentatively, D is TRBD2 (5 bases). Trimming removed 1 base from V and 2 bases from J, with 9 bases in between. The CDR3 is made up of 13 amino acids. Germline loops: CDR1 GTSNPN, CDR2 SVGIG (reference sequence). The CDR3 loop reads CAWSERLTYEQYF. The sequenced part of the CDR3 DNA is TGTGCCTGGAGTGAGCGGCTTACCTACGAG.

This clone came up many times. The read gets to within 3 residues of the CDR3 end, and the germline J gene fills in the rest. V and J are TRBV19 and TRBJ2-1; possibly TRBD1 for D (5 bases). V was trimmed by 2 bases and J by 9 bases, leaving 14 bases between them. CDR1 and CDR2 (germline): LNHDA, SQIVND (reference sequence). CDR3 size: 14 residues. The CDR3 bases that were read are TGTGCCAGTAGTATACTCCCCCAAAGGGGTGAG. It encodes CASSILPQRGE. The CDR3 in full is CASSILPQRGEQFF.

Concerning this clone itself: Coverage ceases 3 residues before the CDR3 finishes, and the germline J gene fills in the end. The rearrangement links TRBV5-5 to TRBJ2-1; D is unresolved. The V and J ends lost 0 bases and 6 bases respectively, with 10 bases between them. The CDR3 runs 14 residues. CDR1 and CDR2 (germline): SGHKS, YYEKEE (reference sequence). The CDR3 is CASSLAETPNEQFF. The CDR3 bases that were read are TGTGCCAGCAGCTTGGCCGAGACACCCAATGAG.

About this clone: The DNA ends 3 residues before the CDR3 does, and the rest of the CDR3 is filled in from the germline J gene. V usage is TRBV7-9 and J usage is TRBJ2-2, with a tentative D call TRBD1 (6 bases). The CDR3 loop spans 13 amino acids. Germline V CDR1 and CDR2: SEHNR, FQNEAQ (reference sequence). The covered CDR3 bases are TGTGCCAGCAGCTTAGGGACAGCCTATGAG. This translates into CASSLGTAYE. The whole CDR3 is CASSLGTAYELFF.

A remark on this clone: The observed sequence ends 3 residues before the CDR3 terminus, with the missing tail filled in from the germline J gene. The chain uses TRBV6-1 and TRBJ2-3; 8 bases line up with TRBD1. The germline CDR1 and CDR2 sequences are MNHNS and SASEGT. Losses at the gene ends were 0 bases for V and 8 bases for J; bases not matched to a gene: 10. This CDR3 is built from 16 residues. CDR3: CASSEARDRPRGTQYF. The sequenced CDR3 bases are TGTGCCAGCAGTGAAGCGCGGGACAGGCCAAGGGGTACG.

In the case of this clone: The DNA ends 3 residues before the CDR3 does, and the rest of the CDR3 is filled in from the germline J gene. J is TRBJ2-7 and V is TRBV7-6; no reliable D call. Germline CDR1 reads SGHVS; CDR2 reads FNYEAQ. The CDR3 sequence is 14 residues long. V was trimmed by 5 bases and J by 4 bases, leaving 15 bases between them. CDR3 amino acids: CASSPRGNRYEQYF. The part of the CDR3 DNA that was read is TGTGCCAGCAGCCCACGCGGAAATAGGTACGAG. Full variable domain (missing parts from reference TRBV7-6 and TRBJ2-7): GAGVSQSPRYKVTKRGQDVALRCDPISGHVSLYWYRQALGQGPEFLTYFNYEAQQDKSGLPNDRFSAERPEGSISTLTIQRTEQRDSAMYRCASSPRGNRYEQYFGPGTRLTVT.

This clone occurred many times. The read terminates 3 residues ahead of where the CDR3 ends, so the germline J gene completes it. This chain joins TRBV11-2 and TRBJ2-1; D is uncertain. The germline V gene has CDR1 SGHAT and CDR2 FQNNGV. Trimming pared 2 bases from V and 5 bases from J, leaving 13 bases between. The CDR3 is made up of 15 amino acids. The CDR3 region is CASSLLVGANNEQFF. The covered CDR3 bases are TGTGCCAGCAGCTTACTCGTGGGCGCGAACAATGAG.

This clone was observed many times. Sequencing ends 3 residues short of the CDR3 end; the germline J gene provides the rest. This chain joins TRBV5-1 and TRBJ2-3; the match to TRBD2 covers 10 bases. V was pared by 0 bases and J by 5 bases, with 6 bases of the junction left unmatched. CDR1 SGHRS and CDR2 YFSETQ come from the germline V gene. CDR3 length: 16 residues. The CDR3 is CASSLAGSGRVDTQYF. CDR3 DNA (partial): TGCGCCAGCAGCTTGGCGGGGAGCGGGAGGGTAGATACG.

This clone occurred a few times. The read ends 3 residues early relative to the CDR3; the germline J gene fills the gap. The rearrangement links TRBV18 to TRBJ2-7; no clear D. V was pared by 3 bases and J by 0 bases, with 15 bases between. The germline V gene has CDR1 KGHSH and CDR2 LQKENI. The CDR3 is 16 amino acids. The part of the CDR3 DNA that was read is TGTGCCAGCTCACCCGGGTCAACACTGAGCTCCTACGAG. Its protein is CASSPGSTLSSYE. The complete CDR3 sequence is CASSPGSTLSSYEQYF.

This clone was observed a handful of times. The missing CDR3 end, 3 residues past where the read stops, is filled in from the germline J gene. The chain links TRBV7-3 to TRBJ1-6; weak D call: TRBD1 (6 bases). V shed 0 bases and J shed 7 bases, with 10 bases lying between them. The germline gives CDR1 SGHTA, CDR2 FQGTGA. The CDR3 is 15 residues long. The CDR3 spells CASSLTGQGNSPLHF. The part of the CDR3 DNA that was read is TGTGCCAGCAGCTTAACAGGCCAGGGGAATTCACCC.

CDR3 bases read: TGTGCCAGCAGCAGGGGACAGGGAGGCGAGACC. This gives the protein CASSRGQGGET. The full CDR3 protein reads CASSRGQGGETQYF. The chain joins TRBV7-2 to TRBJ2-5, with TRBD1 matching 9 bases. The CDR3 goes on 3 residues after the read ends, and that part is filled in from the germline J gene. V lost 5 bases to trimming and J lost 5 bases; unmatched junction nucleotides: 6. The CDR3 has 14 residues. Looked up from germline, CDR1 is SGHTA and CDR2 is FQGNSA.

Within the sample, this clone is medium-sized. The covered CDR3 bases are TGTGCCAGCAGCTATCAGGGGGCGCGGGGTGAAAAA. Protein sequence: CASSYQGARGEK. The full CDR3 sequence reads CASSYQGARGEKLFF. This chain joins TRBV5-6 and TRBJ1-4, with 8 nucleotides matching TRBD1. The read comes to an end 3 residues before the CDR3 does, leaving the germline J gene to fill in the end. The trim removed 3 bases at V and 7 bases at J, leaving 8 bases unmatched. Germline assignment: CDR1 SGHDT and CDR2 YYEEEE. The CDR3 runs to 15 residues.

This clone was recorded a few times. The read comes to an end 3 residues before the CDR3 does, leaving the germline J gene to fill in the end. This chain connects TRBV19 to TRBJ2-5, with a weak D call TRBD2 (6 bases). Germline V gives CDR1 LNHDA, CDR2 SQIVND (reference sequence). This CDR3 contains 14 residues. V was trimmed by 5 bases and J by 7 bases, leaving 17 bases between them. CDR3 DNA, as far as it was read: TGTGCCAGTAGTCCGGCCGGGGGTACCGGGACC. Translating it yields CASSPAGGTGT. The entire CDR3 reads CASSPAGGTGTQYF.